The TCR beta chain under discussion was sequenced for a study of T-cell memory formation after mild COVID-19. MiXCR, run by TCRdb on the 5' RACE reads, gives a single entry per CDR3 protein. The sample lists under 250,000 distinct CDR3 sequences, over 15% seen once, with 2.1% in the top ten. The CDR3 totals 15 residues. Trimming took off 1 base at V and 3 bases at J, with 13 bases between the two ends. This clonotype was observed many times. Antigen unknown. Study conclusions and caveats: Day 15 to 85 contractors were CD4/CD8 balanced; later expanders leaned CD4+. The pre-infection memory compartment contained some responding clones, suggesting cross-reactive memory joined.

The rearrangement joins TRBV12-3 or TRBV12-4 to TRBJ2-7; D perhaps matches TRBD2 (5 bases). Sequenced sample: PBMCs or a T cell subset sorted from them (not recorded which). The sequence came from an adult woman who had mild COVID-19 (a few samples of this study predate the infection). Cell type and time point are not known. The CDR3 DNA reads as TGTGCCAGCAGTTTAGGCTACTCGGGGATCTACGAGCAGTACTTC. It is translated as CASSLGYSGIYEQYF.